The T cell receptor beta chain under discussion was sequenced for a study of read filtering for tumor transcriptome and immune sequencing. V was trimmed by 5 bases and J by 3 bases, leaving 18 bases between them. The CDR3 is 16 amino acids. Germline CDR1 SEHNR, CDR2 FQNEAQ (reference sequence). Study-wide results and caveats: Without single-read clonotypes, shared clonotype proportions correlated more between IR-seq and RNA-seq.

This clonotype came up a few times. Antigen unknown. The library was built from roughly 400 ng RNA with molecular barcoded adaptors for alpha/delta and beta/gamma chains. TCRdb passed the reads through MiXCR, listing each CDR3 protein once. This sample has 30,000 to 40,000 distinct CDR3 sequences, with 12% found just once. The chain links TRBV7-9 to TRBJ2-3; D may be TRBD1 (6 bases). Sequenced material: a population of CD138-negative cells sorted from bone marrow. The source of this sequence is a donor at least 40 years old with multiple myeloma. The CDR3: CASSDGQQIRTDTQYF. The CDR3 bases are TGTGCCAGCAGCGACGGACAGCAAATAAGGACAGATACGCAGTATTTT.